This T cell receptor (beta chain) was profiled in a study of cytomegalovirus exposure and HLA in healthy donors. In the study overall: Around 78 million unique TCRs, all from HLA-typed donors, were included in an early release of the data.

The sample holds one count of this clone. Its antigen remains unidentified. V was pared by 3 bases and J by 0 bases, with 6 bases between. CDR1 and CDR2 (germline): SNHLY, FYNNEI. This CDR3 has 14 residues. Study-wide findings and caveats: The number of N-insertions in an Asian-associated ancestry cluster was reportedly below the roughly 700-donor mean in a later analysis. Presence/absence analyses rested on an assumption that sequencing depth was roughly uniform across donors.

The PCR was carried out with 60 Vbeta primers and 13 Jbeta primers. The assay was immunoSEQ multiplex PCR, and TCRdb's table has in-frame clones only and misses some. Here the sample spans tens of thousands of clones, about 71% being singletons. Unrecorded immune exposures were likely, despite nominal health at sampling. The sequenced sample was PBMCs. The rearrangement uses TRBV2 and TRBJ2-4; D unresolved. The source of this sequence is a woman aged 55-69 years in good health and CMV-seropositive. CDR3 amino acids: CASSDAVAKNIQYF. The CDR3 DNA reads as TGTGCCAGCAGTGACGCAGTAGCCAAAAACATTCAGTACTTC.